One and the same sample provided the 25 T cell receptor beta chains below, sequenced in a study of radiotherapy plus CTLA-4 blockade in lung cancer. Assay used: immunoSEQ multiplex PCR; TCRdb lists only in-frame clones, some missing. This table holds 75,000 to 100,000 clones, about four fifths found once. The specimen was peripheral blood, collected from a patient treated with radiotherapy plus ipilimumab. These receptors came from a human donor with non-small cell lung cancer who had a partial response to radiotherapy plus ipilimumab. Some clones in this sample may be carry-over from other donors' samples.

This clone was detected only a few times. The genes are TRBV28 and TRBJ1-2, with a weak D call TRBD1 (5 bases). Germline lookup yields CDR1 MDHEN and CDR2 SYDVKM. V was shortened by 6 bases and J by 4 bases, with 15 bases between the two germline ends. The CDR3 runs to 14 residues. CDR3 amino acids: CASRHYRGGYGYTF. The CDR3 nucleotides read TGTGCCAGCAGACATTATCGGGGGGGCTATGGCTACACCTTC.

There are a few counts of this clone. The rearrangement uses TRBV6-6 and TRBJ1-2; the D is unclear. The germline V gene has CDR1 MNHNY and CDR2 SVGAGI (reference sequence). V lost 2 bases to trimming and J lost 3 bases, with 13 bases between them. The CDR3 spans 15 residues. The CDR3 spells CASSYGTRVDYGYTF. Written as DNA, the CDR3 is TGTGCCAGCAGTTACGGTACGAGGGTGGACTATGGCTACACCTTC.

The rearrangement uses TRBV5-1 and TRBJ2-3, with TRBD2 matching over 9 bases. Germline loops: CDR1 SGHRS, CDR2 YFSETQ. The CDR3 length is 16 residues. The V and J ends lost 2 bases and 3 bases, in that order; junction bases with no gene match: 7. The CDR3 DNA sequence: TGCGCCAGCAGCTTTCTGGTAGCGGGGGAAACAGATACGCAGTATTTT. Protein: CASSFLVAGETDTQYF.

This sequence joins TRBV5-4 and TRBJ2-1; 9 bases map to TRBD1. V dropped 0 bases and J dropped 7; count of bases not matched to a gene: 5. Germline values: CDR1 SGHNT, CDR2 YYREEE (reference sequence). The CDR3 has 15 residues. As DNA, the CDR3 is TGTGCCAGCAGCTTGGGACAGGGGGGGGCAAATGAGCAGTTCTTC. This translates into CASSLGQGGANEQFF.

This clone showed up just once. This sequence joins TRBV21-1 and TRBJ1-2; TRBD1 is the table's D call, not checked against the DNA. TRBV21-1 is reported as a pseudogene. The CDR3 is 17 residues long. The CDR3 region is CASSKRTGTAFLDGYTF. The CDR3 DNA sequence: TGTGCCAGCAGCAAAAGGACAGGCACCGCCTTCCTCGATGGCTACACCTTC.

This clone was picked up a small number of times. The rearrangement uses TRBV2 and TRBJ1-2; D not resolved. The CDR3 contains 11 residues. V lost 2 bases, J lost 7 bases, and 5 bases lay in between. The germline gives CDR1 SNHLY, CDR2 FYNNEI. CDR3 in DNA: TGTGCCAGCAGTGAAACAAGTGGCTACACCTTC. Protein: CASSETSGYTF.

This clone was observed a handful of times. This chain links TRBV28 with TRBJ2-1; 9 bases match TRBD2. Germline V gene data show CDR1 as MDHEN and CDR2 as SYDVKM. CDR3 length: 14 amino acids. The ends lost 2 bases at V and 4 bases at J; junction bases unmatched: 0. The CDR3 region is CASSLLAGYNEQFF. CDR3 DNA sequence: TGTGCCAGCAGTTTACTAGCGGGGTACAATGAGCAGTTCTTC.

The chain carries TRBV18 and TRBJ2-7; no definite D call. The CDR3 runs 12 residues. Trimming stripped 0 bases from V and 6 bases from J, with 6 bases between. Germline V gene sequence: CDR1 KGHSH, CDR2 LQKENI. The CDR3 sequence is CASSPPSGEQYF. CDR3 nucleotides: TGTGCCAGCTCACCACCTTCGGGCGAGCAGTACTTC.

V and J are TRBV2 and TRBJ2-5, with D maybe TRBD2 (6 bases). The germline V gene encodes CDR1 SNHLY and CDR2 FYNNEI. The CDR3 covers 14 residues. Deletions cut 6 bases from V and 4 bases from J, with 15 bases between. The CDR3: CASRAGTALETQYF. The CDR3 region has the DNA TGTGCCAGCAGGGCCGGGACTGCCTTAGAGACCCAGTACTTC.

In nucleotides, the CDR3 is TGTGCCAGCAGTGAGGGCATGAATCAGCCCCAGCATTTT. Its protein is CASSEGMNQPQHF. The J gene is TRBJ1-5, the V gene TRBV2; D gene uncertain. CDR1 and CDR2 (germline): SNHLY, FYNNEI. The length of the CDR3 is 13 residues. V lost 3 bases and J 4 bases, leaving 7 bases between the germline ends.

J is TRBJ2-5 and V is TRBV25-1; TRBD1 aligns across 7 bases. The CDR3 length is 13 residues. CDR1 is MGHDK and CDR2 is SYGVNS in the germline V gene. The V gene end was trimmed by 4 bases and the J gene end by 6 bases; junction bases not matched to a gene: 5. CDR3 nucleotides: TGTGCCAGCAGTGGACAGGGAGTGCAGACCCAGTACTTC. Translating it yields CASSGQGVQTQYF.

The rearrangement links TRBV6-6 to TRBJ2-7; TRBD1 aligns across 8 bases. CDR3 length: 15 amino acids. V dropped 0 bases and J dropped 0; count of bases not matched to a gene: 1. The germline gives CDR1 MNHNY, CDR2 SVGAGI (reference sequence). CDR3 nucleotide sequence: TGTGCCAGCAGTTACTCTGGACAGGGCTCCTACGAGCAGTACTTC. Translated: CASSYSGQGSYEQYF.

The chain is built from TRBV19 and TRBJ1-2; D not resolved. The length of the CDR3 is 14 residues. With 0 bases removed from V and 7 bases from J, the gap between germline ends came to 12 bases. The germline gives CDR1 LNHDA, CDR2 SQIVND (reference sequence). The DNA for the CDR3 is TGTGCCAGTAGTATAGATCCGGGGAGCCTTGGCTACACCTTC. Translation gives CASSIDPGSLGYTF.

This clone was counted between two and nine times. The V call is TRBV27, the J call TRBJ1-5; 7 nucleotides line up with TRBD1. Germline values: CDR1 MNHEY, CDR2 SMNVEV (reference sequence). Germline trimming cut 5 bases from V and 6 bases from J; bases unmatched to any gene: 7. This CDR3 is built from 14 residues. In DNA, the CDR3 is TGTGCCAGCAGTGTACAGGGGCTTAGTCAGCCCCAGCATTTT. This codes for CASSVQGLSQPQHF.

The rearrangement joins TRBV2 to TRBJ1-2; weak D call: TRBD1 (5 bases). There are 11 residues in the CDR3. Germline V lookup: CDR1 SNHLY, CDR2 FYNNEI. Trimming left V 3 bases short and J 12 bases short, with 11 bases between. This CDR3 is CASSEGQRDTF. The CDR3 coding sequence is TGTGCCAGCAGTGAGGGGCAGCGCGACACCTTC.

The DNA for the CDR3 is TGTGCCAGCAGGAACCCGACAGGGGGCGGACTAACTGAAGCTTTCTTT. As protein: CASRNPTGGGLTEAFF. The V call is TRBV28, the J call TRBJ1-1, with TRBD1 matching 10 bases. The length of the CDR3 is 16 residues. From germline, CDR1 is MDHEN and CDR2 SYDVKM. The junction had 12 bases not matched to a gene; V was cut back by 6 bases and J by 5 bases.

This chain connects TRBV5-4 to TRBJ1-2, with D tentatively TRBD1 (6 bases). This CDR3 region has 14 residues. Germline V lookup: CDR1 SGHNT, CDR2 YYREEE (reference sequence). The V and J ends lost 0 bases and 2 bases respectively, with 8 bases between them. CDR3 in amino acids: CASSLGQGNYGYTF. The CDR3 DNA is TGTGCCAGCAGCTTGGGCCAGGGGAACTATGGCTACACCTTC.

In its sample, this clone was seen many times. This sequence joins TRBV19 and TRBJ2-4; D possibly corresponds to TRBD1 (5 bases). V was shortened by 5 bases and J by 5 bases, with 13 bases between the two germline ends. CDR1 is LNHDA and CDR2 is SQIVND in the germline V gene (reference sequence). CDR3 length: 14 amino acids. CDR3: CASSPLGRENIQYF. CDR3 sequence (DNA): TGTGCCAGTAGTCCCTTGGGCAGGGAAAACATTCAGTACTTC.

The chain employs TRBV2 and TRBJ1-2; 7 nucleotides align to TRBD1. Germline V CDR1 and CDR2: SNHLY, FYNNEI. The CDR3 runs to 12 residues. With 7 bases clipped from V and 4 bases from J, the junction kept 3 bases outside the gene matches. DNA of the CDR3: TGTGCCAGCACTAGGGACAGCTATGGCTACACCTTC. Residues: CASTRDSYGYTF.

CDR3 nucleotides: TGTGCCAGCCTGGGACAGGGGGCTGGCAATCAGCCCCAGCATTTT. Protein sequence: CASLGQGAGNQPQHF. The chain links TRBV6-5 to TRBJ1-5; 12 nucleotides line up with TRBD1. The J segment lost 2 bases and the V segment lost 8 bases, leaving 4 bases of the junction unmatched. CDR3 length equals 15 residues. Germline lookup yields CDR1 MNHEY and CDR2 SVGAGI.

V gene TRBV7-3 combines with J gene TRBJ2-3, with D tentatively TRBD1 (5 bases). The CDR3 sequence is 11 residues long. Germline CDR1 reads SGHTA; CDR2 reads FQGTGA. V was clipped by 9 bases and J by 6 bases, with 10 bases between them. CDR3 residues: CASQGADTQYF. In DNA, the CDR3 is TGTGCCAGTCAAGGGGCGGATACGCAGTATTTT.

A single count supports this clone. This chain connects TRBV7-9 to TRBJ1-6; D not resolved. This CDR3 has 12 residues. V lost 4 bases, J lost 5 bases, and 3 bases lay in between. Germline CDR1 SEHNR, CDR2 FQNEAQ (reference sequence). CDR3 in amino acids: CASSSDNSPLHF. The CDR3 DNA sequence: TGTGCCAGCAGCTCGGATAATTCACCCCTCCACTTT.

This clone occurred once. The CDR3 reads CASSTAGGVGTEAFF. The DNA of the CDR3 is TGTGCCAGTAGTACCGCCGGAGGGGTAGGCACTGAAGCTTTCTTT. J is TRBJ1-1 and V is TRBV19; D is possibly TRBD1 (5 bases). Germline lookup yields CDR1 LNHDA and CDR2 SQIVND (reference sequence). The V gene lost 4 bases and the J gene lost 4 bases, with 16 bases spanning the gap. The CDR3 runs to 15 residues.

The rearrangement joins TRBV2 to TRBJ2-1, with a possible D match to TRBD2 (6 bases). Germline CDR1 is SNHLY and CDR2 is FYNNEI. V lost 6 bases and J lost 4, with 13 bases in between. The CDR3 is 14 residues long. CDR3 sequence reads: CASRVSGGYNEQFF. CDR3 sequence (DNA): TGTGCCAGCAGGGTTAGCGGAGGGTACAATGAGCAGTTCTTC.

The chain carries TRBV9 and TRBJ2-2; weak D call: TRBD1 (6 bases). CDR3 length: 15 residues. V was pared by 0 bases and J by 6 bases, with 12 bases between. The V gene's germline CDR1 is SGDLS and CDR2 YYNGEE. CDR3 in amino acids: CASSVGTVKAGELFF. CDR3 in DNA: TGTGCCAGCAGCGTAGGGACAGTCAAGGCCGGGGAGCTGTTTTTT.